Shown below are 17 T cell receptor beta chains from a single sample sequenced in a study of T cell responses to AZD1222 COVID-19 vaccine. The repertoire was sequenced with immunoSEQ multiplex PCR; TCRdb's copy has only in-frame clones and lacks some. Among 150,000 to 200,000 clones listed, 85% to 95% were seen once. The specimen was peripheral blood, collected 28 days after the second AZD1222 dose. The receptors originated from an adult who received the AZD1222 COVID-19 vaccine.

J is TRBJ2-7 and V is TRBV12-5; possibly TRBD1 for D (5 bases). The CDR3 contains 16 residues. In germline, CDR1 is LGHNT, CDR2 FRNRAP. Between the trimmed V and J ends, which lost 0 bases and 0 bases, there was a span of 12 bases. CDR3 sequence (DNA): TGTGCTAGTGGTTTGGTACTTGGCAGGGCCTCCTACGAGCAGTACTTC. Translated: CASGLVLGRASYEQYF.

Note on this clone: The sample carries other DNA sequences with the same CDR3. This chain links TRBV18 with TRBJ1-1; D is ambiguous. Germline V gene sequence: CDR1 KGHSH, CDR2 LQKENI. Deletions cut 1 base from V and 2 bases from J, with 5 bases between. The CDR3 runs 13 residues. CDR3 sequence: CASSPLENTEAFF. The CDR3 region has the DNA TGTGCCAGCTCACCACTGGAAAACACTGAAGCTTTCTTT. Complete variable domain (other parts from reference TRBV18 and TRBJ1-1): NAGVMQNPRHLVRRRGQEARLRCSPMKGHSHVYWYRQLPEEGLKFMVYLQKENIIDESGMPKERFSAEFPKEGPSILRIQQVVRGDSAAYFCASSPLENTEAFFGQGTRLTVV.

The rearrangement uses TRBV5-6 and TRBJ2-2; weak D call: TRBD1 (5 bases). CDR3 length: 16 residues. Between the trimmed V and J ends, which lost 4 bases and 2 bases, there was a span of 15 bases. Germline CDR1 is SGHDT and CDR2 is YYEEEE. CDR3 sequence: CASSRQNRLNTGELFF. In nucleotides, the CDR3 is TGTGCCAGCAGCAGACAGAACAGACTCAACACCGGGGAGCTGTTTTTT.

The chain employs TRBV19 and TRBJ1-4; 8 bases fit TRBD1. CDR3 length equals 16 residues. The germline CDR1 and CDR2 sequences are LNHDA and SQIVND (reference sequence). V shed 3 bases and J 7 bases; nucleotides not matched to a gene: 10. CDR3 residues: CASSIPADRVIEKLFF. The CDR3 DNA reads TGTGCCAGTAGTATTCCCGCGGACAGGGTGATTGAAAAACTGTTTTTT.

This chain joins TRBV18 and TRBJ1-3; tentatively, D is TRBD1 (5 bases). V gave up 4 bases and J gave up 0 bases, with 13 bases separating them. The length of the CDR3 is 16 residues. Germline CDR1 reads KGHSH; CDR2 reads LQKENI. The CDR3 region is CASSLGRASSGNTIYF. CDR3 in DNA: TGTGCCAGCTCACTGGGCAGGGCGAGCTCTGGAAACACCATATATTTT.

A remark on this clone: The germline gene is not matched at one end of the junction; a read error may be the cause. This chain uses TRBV9 with TRBJ2-3, with D perhaps matching TRBD2 (6 bases). CDR1 and CDR2 from the germline V gene are SGDLS and YYNGEE. This CDR3 spans 14 amino acids. The CDR3 DNA sequence: TGTGCCAGCAGCGTGGGGGACTCCACATATACGCAGTATTTT. Amino acids: CASSVGDSTYTQYF.

This sequence joins TRBV9 and TRBJ2-7; 13 bases are shared with TRBD2. This CDR3 region has 16 residues. The germline V gene encodes CDR1 SGDLS and CDR2 YYNGEE. V lost 4 bases to trimming and J lost 2 bases; unmatched junction nucleotides: 6. The CDR3 DNA sequence: TGTGCCAGCAGCCCCGGGACTAGCGGGGTAGCCTACGAGCAGTACTTC. Encoded protein: CASSPGTSGVAYEQYF.

V usage is TRBV7-8 and J usage is TRBJ2-1; 7 bases are shared with TRBD2. There are 16 residues in the CDR3. The trim removed 1 base at V and 4 bases at J, leaving 7 bases unmatched. CDR1 is SGHVS, CDR2 FQNEAQ, per germline. CDR3: CASSLGLAVGYNEQFF. DNA for the CDR3: TGTGCCAGCAGCTTAGGGCTAGCGGTGGGGTACAATGAGCAGTTCTTC.

This chain links TRBV3-1 (or the pseudogene TRBV3-2) with TRBJ2-1; the match to TRBD2 covers 9 bases. Trimming at V came to 4 bases and at J to 7 bases, leaving 11 bases not matched to a gene. The CDR3 is made up of 16 amino acids. CDR1 and CDR2 (germline): LGHDT, YNNKEL (reference sequence). CDR3 residues: CASSRDLAGARNEQFF. The CDR3 DNA reads TGTGCCAGCAGCCGGGATTTAGCGGGAGCAAGGAATGAGCAGTTCTTC.

This clone appeared a single time. The chain employs TRBV3-1 (or the pseudogene TRBV3-2) and TRBJ1-2; 7 positions agree with TRBD1. CDR1 is LGHDT, CDR2 YNNKEL, per germline (reference sequence). The junction had 16 bases not matched to a gene; V was cut back by 0 bases and J by 6 bases. The CDR3 is made up of 18 amino acids. The CDR3 loop is CASSQEYLAYDRANGYTF. The DNA of the CDR3 is TGTGCCAGCAGCCAAGAATATCTAGCCTATGACAGGGCGAATGGCTACACCTTC.

J is TRBJ2-1 and V is TRBV27, with TRBD2 matching 8 bases. Germline V gene data show CDR1 as MNHEY and CDR2 as SMNVEV (reference sequence). The CDR3 length is 14 residues. The trim removed 1 base at V and 9 bases at J, leaving 5 bases unmatched. CDR3 sequence reads: CASSLLLAGSEQFF. The CDR3 DNA reads TGTGCCAGCAGTTTATTGTTAGCGGGGAGTGAGCAGTTCTTC.

On this clone: Additional DNA sequences in this sample encode the identical CDR3. This chain joins TRBV7-9 and TRBJ1-2, with a weak D call TRBD1 (5 bases). CDR3 length: 13 amino acids. Trimming took off 5 bases at V and 1 base at J, with 8 bases between the two ends. Germline loops: CDR1 SEHNR, CDR2 FQNEAQ (reference sequence). CDR3 nucleotide sequence: TGTGCCAGCAGCCCCAGGGATAACTATGGCTACACCTTC. The encoded protein is CASSPRDNYGYTF.

The rearrangement links TRBV7-8 to TRBJ2-1; D unclear. CDR1 is SGHVS, CDR2 FQNEAQ, per germline. The V gene lost 6 bases and the J gene lost 4 bases, with 16 bases spanning the gap. This CDR3 region has 15 residues. CDR3 nucleotides: TGTGCCAGCAGTTCAATGCGCGTCCCTTACAATGAGCAGTTCTTC. Its protein is CASSSMRVPYNEQFF.

In DNA form, the CDR3 reads TGTGCCAGCAGTTCAGGACTCTCCTACGAGCAGTACTTC. It specifies CASSSGLSYEQYF. The chain combines TRBV12-3 or TRBV12-4 with TRBJ2-7; tentative D call: TRBD2 (5 bases). V gave up 4 bases and J gave up 0 bases, with 7 bases separating them. The CDR3 spans 13 residues.

This clone was observed a single time. Here the CDR3 reads CATLSLGVSYEQYF. CDR3 DNA: TGTGCCACCCTATCCCTCGGGGTCTCCTACGAGCAGTACTTC. The chain uses TRBV28 and TRBJ2-7, with D perhaps matching TRBD2 (5 bases). Between the trimmed V and J ends, which lost 10 bases and 0 bases, there was a span of 16 bases. CDR1 MDHEN and CDR2 SYDVKM come from the germline V gene. The CDR3 covers 14 residues.

The rearrangement links TRBV6-5 to TRBJ1-1, with 11 nucleotides matching TRBD1. This CDR3 has 14 residues. Germline V gene data show CDR1 as MNHEY and CDR2 as SVGAGI. The V and J ends lost 5 bases and 9 bases, in that order; junction bases with no gene match: 8. The CDR3 reads CASSKGQGDRQAFF. DNA for the CDR3: TGTGCCAGCAGTAAGGGACAGGGGGATCGGCAAGCTTTCTTT.

The chain is built from TRBV4-1 and TRBJ2-5; the match to TRBD2 covers 9 bases. Per germline, CDR1 MGHRA and CDR2 YSYEKL. CDR3 length: 20 residues. The V segment lost 0 bases and the J segment 4 bases; nucleotides outside the gene matches: 18. The CDR3 bases are TGCGCCAGCAGCCAAGAAGGGGGGATACGACTAGCGGAGGGGAGAGAGACCCAGTACTTC. Translated, it gives CASSQEGGIRLAEGRETQYF.